This section outlines one T cell receptor (beta chain) sequence together with its context. In the original workflow: Reference gene primer amplification gave estimated nucleated cell counts. Repertoires were generated with immunoSEQ multiplex PCR, while TCRdb's copy carries only in-frame clones and drops some. The V and J calls and clone size come from that table; D and trimming were worked out from the DNA. The data contain approximately 240,000 clones, about 80% of them singletons. This sample is part of a study of blood T cell repertoires in COVID-19. In the study overall: Sample material is recorded as cDNA or gDNA derived from T cells, B-cell-depleted T cells, or PBMCs.

The CDR3 spans 17 residues. Germline assignment: CDR1 SGHTA and CDR2 FQGTGA. The V segment lost 1 base and the J segment 4 bases; nucleotides outside the gene matches: 7. Specimen: peripheral blood. V usage is TRBV7-3 and J usage is TRBJ2-2, with 9 bases aligning to TRBD2. This clonotype was obtained from a woman aged 25 to 39 who had recovered from COVID-19. This CDR3 is CASSLRAGGLSTGELFF. The CDR3 DNA sequence: TGTGCCAGCAGCTTAAGGGCGGGAGGGCTAAGCACCGGGGAGCTGTTTTTT.